This T cell receptor (beta chain) emerged from a study of vaccination effects on CD4 cells after COVID-19. About this clone itself: Its antigen remains unknown.

Study outcomes and limitations: Limitations: small convalescent group and missing early post-infection timepoints. Nearly all vaccine-induced clones in healthy recipients recognized only SARS-CoV-2.

The table came from immunoSEQ multiplex PCR; TCRdb's copy has only in-frame clones and leaves some out. The repertoire holds roughly 59,000 clones, with around 80% as singletons. Pools of viral peptides were used by the ViraFEST assay to expand antigen-specific CD4+ T cells ahead of sequencing. With approximately 9 days of culture completed, CD4+ T cells were isolated. Subjects were given two BNT162b2 or mRNA-1273 vaccine doses. Nobody among the vaccine recipients had prior SARS-CoV-2 infection (nucleocapsid antibodies were negative). The clonotype originates from a human donor who received a COVID-19 vaccine. The material was CD4+ T cells from PBMCs cultured with HCoV-OC43 spike peptides, obtained after COVID-19 vaccination. The subset is: HCoV-OC43 spike overlapping peptide pool stimulation.

The CDR3 loop reads CASSLRGTGVEKLFF. CDR3 DNA: TGTGCCAGCAGCTTACGCGGGACAGGGGTTGAAAAACTGTTTTTT. The chain carries TRBV7-2 and TRBJ1-4, with 10 bases identical to TRBD1. This CDR3 comprises 15 residues. Germline lookup yields CDR1 SGHTA and CDR2 FQGNSA. Trimming at V came to 2 bases and at J to 7 bases, leaving 4 bases not matched to a gene.